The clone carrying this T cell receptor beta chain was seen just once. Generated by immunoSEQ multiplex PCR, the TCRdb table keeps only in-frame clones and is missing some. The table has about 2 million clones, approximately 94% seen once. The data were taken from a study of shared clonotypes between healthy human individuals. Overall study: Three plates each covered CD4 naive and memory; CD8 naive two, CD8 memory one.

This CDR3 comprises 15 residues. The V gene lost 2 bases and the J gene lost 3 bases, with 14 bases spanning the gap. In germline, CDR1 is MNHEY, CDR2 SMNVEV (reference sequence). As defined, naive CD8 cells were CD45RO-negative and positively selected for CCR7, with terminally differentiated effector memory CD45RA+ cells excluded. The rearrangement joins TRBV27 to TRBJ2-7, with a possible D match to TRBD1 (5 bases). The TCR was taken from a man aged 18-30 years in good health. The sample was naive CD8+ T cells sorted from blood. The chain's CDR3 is CASSLGQGIGYEQYF. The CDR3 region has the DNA TGTGCCAGCAGTTTAGGGCAGGGCATTGGCTACGAGCAGTACTTC.